The 20 T cell receptor beta chains given below trace back to one sample, sequenced in a study of low-dose radiotherapy and immunotherapy resistance in tumors (dated by TCRdb to between 2022 and 2023). The data were produced on an Illumina HiSeq 2500. First-strand cDNA was synthesized using Superscript III and a set of TRAV- and TRBV-specific primers, so that both TCRalpha and TCRbeta chains were covered. TCRs were amplified for about 22 PCR cycles with Phusion, using a constant-region primer paired with the adapter attached to the V primers. Starting from the raw public reads, TCRdb applied fastp trimming at Q25, assembled clones with MiXCR and retained in-frame beta chains. Duplicate CDR3 protein sequences are folded into a single record with the most common DNA and genes. This sample has more than 30,000 distinct CDR3 sequences in its table, and less than 65% of those were observed once. The ten largest make up approximately 5.3% of the sample.

The time point tag for this specimen amounts to: after trial treatment. What the treatment or condition label conveys for this sample: LDRT plus nivolumab, ipilimumab, low-dose cyclophosphamide and aspirin (RACIN trial). Here the sequenced sample was PBMCs, taken after low-dose radiotherapy plus immunotherapy. The source is a male donor with gallbladder cancer.

Within the sample, this clonotype is medium-sized (0.01 to 0.1%). The chain recombines TRBV7-2 with TRBJ1-1, with D hard to call. The CDR3 runs to 14 residues. The germline gives CDR1 SGHTA, CDR2 FQGNSA. V lost 3 bases to trimming and J lost 0 bases, with 8 bases between them. The CDR3 spells CASSLANMNTEAFF. The CDR3 DNA is TGTGCCAGCAGCTTGGCCAACATGAACACTGAAGCTTTCTTT.

About this clonotype itself: With a far larger clone one base away, a read error is the likely cause. The rearrangement joins TRBV10-3 to TRBJ2-7, with 15 bases matching TRBD2. The CDR3 has 17 residues. Germline assignment: CDR1 ENHRY and CDR2 SYGVKD. The CDR3 sequence: CASSYAGLAGGIGEQYF. The CDR3 nucleotides are TGTGCCAGCAGTTACGCGGGACTAGCGGGAGGTATAGGCGAGCAGTACTTC.

By frequency in the sample, this clonotype is medium-sized (0.01 to 0.1%). J is TRBJ2-1 and V is TRBV7-9; D remains ambiguous. This CDR3 has 14 residues. Germline loops: CDR1 SEHNR, CDR2 FQNEAQ (reference sequence). Trimming removed 2 bases from V and 6 bases from J, with 11 bases in between. The CDR3 DNA reads as TGTGCCAGCAGCTTATTATTCTCTGGCAATGAGCAGTTCTTC. It specifies CASSLLFSGNEQFF.

This clonotype was picked up many times. The chain carries TRBV6-2 or TRBV6-3 and TRBJ2-6; unclear D gene. Trimming left V 2 bases short and J 0 bases short, with 5 bases between. This CDR3 is built from 15 residues. Germline V gene data show CDR1 as MNHEY and CDR2 as SVGEGT. The chain's CDR3 is CASSYASSGANVLTF. CDR3 nucleotide sequence: TGTGCCAGCAGTTACGCAAGCTCTGGGGCCAACGTCCTGACTTTC.

This clonotype appeared a single time. The V call is TRBV6-2 or TRBV6-3, the J call TRBJ1-5; 8 positions match TRBD1. V shed 5 bases, J shed 1 base, and the junction held 1 base outside the gene matches. Looked up from germline, CDR1 is MNHEY and CDR2 is SVGEGT. The CDR3 runs to 14 residues. The CDR3 protein is CASSRTGSNQPQHF. CDR3 DNA: TGTGCCAGCAGTCGGACAGGGAGCAATCAGCCCCAGCATTTT.

This clonotype was observed a handful of times. The chain joins TRBV28 to TRBJ2-3; D is unclear. The V end lost 4 bases, the J end lost 3 bases, and 14 bases lay between the germline ends. This CDR3 has 15 residues. Germline V gives CDR1 MDHEN, CDR2 SYDVKM. The CDR3 is CASSWVAHETDTQYF. In DNA form, the CDR3 reads TGTGCCAGCAGTTGGGTAGCCCACGAGACAGATACGCAGTATTTT.

This clonotype was counted between two and nine times. V is TRBV20-1 and J is TRBJ2-1; D unresolved. Germline V gives CDR1 DFQATT, CDR2 SNEGSKA (reference sequence). The CDR3 has 12 residues. V lost 7 bases to trimming and J lost 4 bases, with 11 bases between them. CDR3 in DNA: TGCAGTGGCATCGATGGGTACAATGAGCAGTTCTTC. It specifies CSGIDGYNEQFF.

This chain connects TRBV4-2 to TRBJ2-3, with D tentatively TRBD2 (6 bases). This CDR3 spans 16 amino acids. Germline CDR1 is LGHNA and CDR2 is YNFKEQ. This chain's CDR3 is CAGSSRRLGGTDTQYF. CDR3 coding DNA: TGTGCTGGCAGCTCACGGAGACTAGGTGGCACAGATACGCAGTATTTT.

A few counts support this clonotype. J is TRBJ1-2 and V is TRBV6-6; 7 bases line up with TRBD1. Germline CDR1 is MNHNY and CDR2 is SVGAGI (reference sequence). With 5 bases clipped from V and 8 bases from J, the junction kept 11 bases outside the gene matches. The CDR3 has 14 residues. As DNA, the CDR3 is TGTGCCAGCAGTGCCGGGACAGAAGTCGGCGGCTACACCTTC. This sequence encodes CASSAGTEVGGYTF.

The gene calls are TRBV27 and TRBJ2-7; tentatively, D is TRBD1 or TRBD2 (7 bases each). CDR1 is MNHEY, CDR2 SMNVEV, per germline (reference sequence). The V end lost 8 bases, the J end lost 7 bases, and 21 bases lay between the germline ends. The CDR3 totals 14 residues. DNA for the CDR3: TGTGCCAGCTGGGGGGCAGGGGGGGACTTGGAGCAGTACTTC. Encoded protein: CASWGAGGDLEQYF.

This clonotype occurred many times. This chain links TRBV28 with TRBJ2-3, with 13 bases identical to TRBD2. The CDR3 has 17 amino acids. Losses at the gene ends were 5 bases for V and 3 bases for J; bases not matched to a gene: 8. Germline CDR1 and CDR2: MDHEN and SYDVKM. As DNA, the CDR3 is TGTGCCAGCAGTCCCTTCGGACTAGCGGGAGCGACAGATACGCAGTATTTT. The encoded protein is CASSPFGLAGATDTQYF.

DNA for the CDR3: TGTGCCAGCAGTTCCCAGCCAACCGGGACAGACTACGAGCAGTACTTC. Translating gives CASSSQPTGTDYEQYF. V and J are TRBV28 and TRBJ2-7, with 7 bases that match TRBD1. Germline V gene lookup returns CDR1 MDHEN and CDR2 SYDVKM. CDR3 length: 16 residues. V lost 4 bases and J lost 3; bases outside the gene matches: 12. Variable domain in full (rest from reference TRBV28 and TRBJ2-7): DVKVTQSSRYLVKRTGEKVFLECVQDMDHENMFWYRQDPGLGLRLIYFSYDVKMKEKGDIPEGYSVSREKKERFSLILESASTNQTSMYLCASSSQPTGTDYEQYFGPGTRLTVT.

The chain joins TRBV6-6 to TRBJ2-3; 10 bases map to TRBD2. V lost 7 bases, J lost 6 bases, and 16 bases stayed unmatched. CDR1 and CDR2 from the germline V gene are MNHNY and SVGAGI (reference sequence). The CDR3 is 17 residues long. This CDR3 is CASTRRSGGALGDTQYF. The CDR3 DNA is TGTGCCAGCACACGAAGGAGCGGGGGGGCCTTGGGTGATACGCAGTATTTT.

Here the CDR3 reads CSVPLEGRSVDGYTF. The CDR3 region has the DNA TGCAGCGTTCCCTTAGAGGGGCGAAGTGTGGATGGCTACACCTTC. J is TRBJ1-2 and V is TRBV29-1, with D possibly matching TRBD1 (5 bases). The CDR3 contains 15 residues. Per the germline V gene, CDR1 is SQVTM and CDR2 is ANQGSEA. V shed 5 bases and J shed 6 bases, with 22 bases lying between them.

This clonotype was detected only a few times. The V and J genes are TRBV2 and TRBJ1-3; 9 nucleotides line up with TRBD1. This CDR3 has 13 amino acids. V dropped 7 bases and J dropped 4; count of bases not matched to a gene: 2. From germline, CDR1 is SNHLY and CDR2 FYNNEI. The chain's CDR3 is CASIDRGGNTIYF. CDR3 bases: TGTGCCAGCATCGACAGGGGGGGAAACACCATATATTTT.

The V call is TRBV15, the J call TRBJ2-1; 8 bases align to TRBD1. V lost 5 bases, J lost 2 bases, and 8 bases stayed unmatched. CDR3 length: 16 amino acids. Germline CDR1 is LNHNV and CDR2 is YYDKDF (reference sequence). For the CDR3, the DNA is TGTGCCACCAGCCGCACCGGGACAGGCGCCTACAATGAGCAGTTCTTC. Protein product: CATSRTGTGAYNEQFF.

Many counts were recorded for this clonotype. The chain couples TRBV7-2 to TRBJ2-3; TRBD1 aligns across 8 bases. Per germline, CDR1 SGHTA and CDR2 FQGNSA. CDR3 length equals 14 residues. Trimming removed 5 bases from V and 4 bases from J; junction bases left unmatched: 5. The CDR3 DNA follows: TGTGCCAGCAGCCTCGACAGGGGTGCAGATACGCAGTATTTT. It codes for CASSLDRGADTQYF. Drawing the rest from reference TRBV7-2 and TRBJ2-3, the complete variable domain is GAGVSQSPSNKVTEKGKDVELRCDPISGHTALYWYRQSLGQGLEFLIYFQGNSAPDKSGLPSDRFSAERTGGSVSTLTIQRTQQEDSAVYLCASSLDRGADTQYFGPGTRLTVL.

The chain recombines TRBV6-2 or TRBV6-3 with TRBJ2-7, with TRBD1 identical over 12 bases. J gave up 1 base and V 2 bases, and 6 bases lay outside the gene matches. Germline-derived CDR1 and CDR2 are MNHEY and SVGEGT. The CDR3 runs to 17 residues. CDR3 nucleotide sequence: TGTGCCAGCAGTTACCGGGACAGGGGGCGAAAGTCCTACGAGCAGTACTTC. Translating it yields CASSYRDRGRKSYEQYF.

This clonotype appeared many times. This chain uses TRBV4-1 with TRBJ1-1; D unclear. The V end lost 2 bases, the J end lost 8 bases, and 9 bases lay between the germline ends. Germline CDR1 and CDR2: MGHRA and YSYEKL. The CDR3 is 12 residues long. The CDR3 coding sequence is TGCGCCAGCAGCCAAAGTTTTTCCGAAGCTTTCTTT. As protein: CASSQSFSEAFF.

Remarks on this clonotype: This may come from a read error, since a much larger clone is one base off. This chain links TRBV14 with TRBJ1-6, with D tentatively TRBD1 (5 bases). Trimming left V 4 bases short and J 11 bases short, with 15 bases between. The CDR3 contains 14 residues. Per the germline V gene, CDR1 is SGHDN and CDR2 is FVKESK. Written as DNA, the CDR3 is TGTGCCAGCAGCCCAGGGTTTCGATGGCCACCCCTCCACTTT. Protein product: CASSPGFRWPPLHF. Full variable domain (remainder filled in from reference TRBV14 and TRBJ1-6): EAGVTQFPSHSVIEKGQTVTLRCDPISGHDNLYWYRRVMGKEIKFLLHFVKESKQDESGMPNNRFLAERTGGTYSTLKVQPAELEDSGVYFCASSPGFRWPPLHFGNGTRLTVT.